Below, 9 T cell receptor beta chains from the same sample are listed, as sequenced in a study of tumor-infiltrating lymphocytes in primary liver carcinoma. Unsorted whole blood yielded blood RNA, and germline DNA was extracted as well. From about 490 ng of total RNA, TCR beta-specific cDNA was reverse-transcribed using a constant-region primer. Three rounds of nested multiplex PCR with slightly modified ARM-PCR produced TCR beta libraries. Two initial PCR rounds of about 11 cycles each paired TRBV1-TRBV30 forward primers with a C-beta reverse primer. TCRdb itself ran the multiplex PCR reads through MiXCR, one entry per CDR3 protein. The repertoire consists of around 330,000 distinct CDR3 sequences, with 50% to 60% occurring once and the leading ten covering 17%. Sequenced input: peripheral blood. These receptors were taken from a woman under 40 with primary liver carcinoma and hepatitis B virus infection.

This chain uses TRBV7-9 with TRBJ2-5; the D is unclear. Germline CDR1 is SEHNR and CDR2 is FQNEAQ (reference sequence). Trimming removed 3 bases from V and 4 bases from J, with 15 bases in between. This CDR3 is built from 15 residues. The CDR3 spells CASSFGISIGETQYF. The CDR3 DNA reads TGTGCCAGCAGCTTTGGGATATCTATCGGAGAGACCCAGTACTTC.

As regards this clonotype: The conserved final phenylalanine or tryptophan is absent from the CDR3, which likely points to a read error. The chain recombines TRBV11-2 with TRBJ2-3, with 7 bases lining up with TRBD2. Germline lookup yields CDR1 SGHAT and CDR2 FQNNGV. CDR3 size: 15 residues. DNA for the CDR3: TGTACCAGCAGCTTAGATCGGGGGGAGGCAGATACGCAGTATCTT. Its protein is CTSSLDRGEADTQYL.

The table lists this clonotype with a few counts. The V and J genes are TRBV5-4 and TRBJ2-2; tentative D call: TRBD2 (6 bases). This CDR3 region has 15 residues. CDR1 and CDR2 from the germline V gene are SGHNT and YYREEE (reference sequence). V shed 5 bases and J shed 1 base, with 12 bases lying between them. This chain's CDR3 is CASRVGTLNTGELFF. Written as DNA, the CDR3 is TGTGCCAGCAGGGTCGGGACTCTGAACACCGGGGAGCTGTTTTTT.

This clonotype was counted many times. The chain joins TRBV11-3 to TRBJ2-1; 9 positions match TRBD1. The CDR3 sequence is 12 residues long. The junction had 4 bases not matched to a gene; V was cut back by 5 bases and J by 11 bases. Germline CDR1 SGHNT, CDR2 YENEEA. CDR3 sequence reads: CASSGQGSKQFF. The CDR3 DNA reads TGTGCCAGCAGCGGACAGGGGTCTAAGCAGTTCTTC. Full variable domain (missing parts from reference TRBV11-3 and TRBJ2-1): EAGVVQSPRYKIIEKKQPVAFWCNPISGHNTLYWYLQNLGQGPELLIRYENEEAVDDSQLPKDRFSAERLKGVDSTLKIQPAELGDSAVYLCASSGQGSKQFFGPGTRLTVL.

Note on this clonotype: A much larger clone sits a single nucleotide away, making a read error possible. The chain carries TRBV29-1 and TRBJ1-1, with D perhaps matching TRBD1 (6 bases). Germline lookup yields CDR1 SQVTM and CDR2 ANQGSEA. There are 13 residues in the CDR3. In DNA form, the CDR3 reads TGCAGTACTTACAGGGAGTCGAACACTGAAGCTTTCTTT. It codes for CSTYRESNTEAFF.

The CDR3 region is CASSFAGNGQYF. Here the CDR3 DNA reads TGTGCCAGCAGTTTCGCCGGCAACGGGCAGTACTTC. V and J are TRBV28 and TRBJ2-7; D uncertain. With 3 bases removed from V and 9 bases from J, the gap between germline ends came to 12 bases. The germline V gene has CDR1 MDHEN and CDR2 SYDVKM. This CDR3 is 12 amino acids long.

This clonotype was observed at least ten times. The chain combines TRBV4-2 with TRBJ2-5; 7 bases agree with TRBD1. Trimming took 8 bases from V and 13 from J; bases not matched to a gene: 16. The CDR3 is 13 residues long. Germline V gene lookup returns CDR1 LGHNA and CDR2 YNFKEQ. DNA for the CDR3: TGTGCCAGCTACTCTGGGGCAGACAGGGCTCTGTACTTC. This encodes CASYSGADRALYF.

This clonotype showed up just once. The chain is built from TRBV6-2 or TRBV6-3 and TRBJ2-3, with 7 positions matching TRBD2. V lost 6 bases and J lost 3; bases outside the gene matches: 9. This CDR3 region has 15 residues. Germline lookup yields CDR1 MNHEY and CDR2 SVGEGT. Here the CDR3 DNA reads TGTGCCAGCAGCTTTTATGCGGGAGTAACAGATACGCAGTATTTT. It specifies CASSFYAGVTDTQYF.

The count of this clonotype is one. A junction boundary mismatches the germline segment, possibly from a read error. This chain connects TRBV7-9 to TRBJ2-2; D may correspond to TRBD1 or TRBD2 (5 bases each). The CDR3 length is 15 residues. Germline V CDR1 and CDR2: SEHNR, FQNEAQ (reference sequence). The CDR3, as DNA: TGTGCCACCCCAAGGGGAAAATCGAACACCGGGGAGCTGTTCTTT. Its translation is CATPRGKSNTGELFF.